The sequence of this T cell receptor beta chain was determined in a study of control samples from healthy donors and cancer patients. Germline lookup yields CDR1 SGHRS and CDR2 YFSETQ. V was pared by 0 bases and J by 5 bases, with 17 bases between. The CDR3 covers 17 residues. Assay used: immunoSEQ multiplex PCR; TCRdb lists only in-frame clones, some missing. The sample has around 130,000 clones, roughly 84% seen once; the top ten hold more than 2.5%. This chain uses TRBV5-1 with TRBJ2-2, with D perhaps matching TRBD2 (6 bases). The origin of this receptor is a man aged 45-65 years in good health. Sequences were obtained from blood. CDR3 sequence (DNA): TGCGCCAGCAGCTTGGAGGATATGCCAGGGACTACCGGGGAGCTGTTTTTT. This translates into CASSLEDMPGTTGELFF.